The 32 T cell receptor beta chains below were found in one sample sequenced in a study of blood T cells in healthy people across ages. For the second PCR, which ran for 7 to 11 cycles, a sample-barcoded 5' primer and a J-beta primer mix were used. TCRdb redid the calling of the 5' RACE reads with MiXCR, one entry per CDR3 protein. Of 710,000 or so distinct CDR3 sequences in the sample, approximately 31% were seen once. The specimen sequenced was blood. These receptors were obtained from a woman of 80 years or more in good health.

About this clonotype itself: This may be a read error, as it is one base from a much larger clone. The rearrangement links TRBV20-1 to TRBJ1-2; TRBD1 is a possible D gene (6 bases). The CDR3 spans 14 residues. CDR1 and CDR2 (germline): DFQATT, SNEGSKA (reference sequence). V lost 5 bases, J lost 6 bases, and 19 bases lay in between. In nucleotides, the CDR3 is TGCAGTGCTGGAGCTCCGGGGGGGCGGCATGGCTACACCTTC. This gives the protein CSAGAPGGRHGYTF.

This clonotype occurred once. The genes are TRBV5-1 and TRBJ2-1; TRBD2 matches 14 bases. This CDR3 contains 17 residues. V lost 2 bases, J lost 6 bases, and 7 bases stayed unmatched. CDR1 SGHRS and CDR2 YFSETQ come from the germline V gene. CDR3 amino acids: CASSFGTSGGSGNEQFF. Written as DNA, the CDR3 is TGCGCCAGCAGCTTCGGGACTAGCGGGGGATCGGGCAATGAGCAGTTCTTC.

This clonotype was counted at least ten times. The rearrangement uses TRBV20-1 and TRBJ2-7; D is undetermined. The V and J ends lost 2 bases and 5 bases respectively, with 7 bases between them. Germline loops: CDR1 DFQATT, CDR2 SNEGSKA (reference sequence). The CDR3 consists of 11 residues. The CDR3 reads CSARKGNEQYF. The CDR3 DNA follows: TGCAGTGCTAGAAAAGGGAACGAGCAGTACTTC.

This clonotype was seen only a few times. The V call is TRBV7-2, the J call TRBJ1-1; 8 bases align to TRBD1. Germline trimming cut 6 bases from V and 4 bases from J; bases unmatched to any gene: 7. The CDR3 loop spans 14 amino acids. CDR1 SGHTA and CDR2 FQGNSA come from the germline V gene. CDR3 residues: CASSSPGQATEAFF. The CDR3 region has the DNA TGTGCCAGCAGTTCCCCGGGACAGGCCACTGAAGCTTTCTTT.

This clonotype was detected a few times. V is TRBV7-3 and J is TRBJ2-2, with TRBD2 as a possible D gene (7 bases). Trimming removed 4 bases at V and 4 bases at J, with 13 bases between. CDR3 length: 15 amino acids. Per germline, CDR1 SGHTA and CDR2 FQGTGA. DNA for the CDR3: TGTGCCAGCAGCTGGAGGGGGGGCCGCACCGGGGAGCTGTTTTTT. The encoded protein is CASSWRGGRTGELFF.

V usage is TRBV6-5 and J usage is TRBJ1-2; 10 positions match TRBD1. Germline lookup yields CDR1 MNHEY and CDR2 SVGAGI. The CDR3 spans 16 residues. The V segment lost 5 bases and the J segment 7 bases; nucleotides outside the gene matches: 13. CDR3 region: CASSRNADRDRGGYTF. The CDR3 nucleotides are TGTGCCAGCAGTCGTAATGCGGACCGGGACAGGGGTGGCTACACCTTC.

In its sample, this clonotype was seen many times. The chain is built from TRBV7-8 and TRBJ1-1; TRBD1 is a possible D gene (5 bases). Germline CDR1 reads SGHVS; CDR2 reads FQNEAQ. CDR3 length: 19 amino acids. V dropped 1 base and J dropped 3 bases, with 24 bases sitting between them. The CDR3 nucleotides read TGTGCCAGCAGCTTAGTCGCGGGGCGCCGGGTTGTCTGGGACACTGAAGCTTTCTTT. This encodes CASSLVAGRRVVWDTEAFF. The variable domain in full, with the rest retrieved from reference TRBV7-8 and TRBJ1-1, is GAGVSQSPRYKVAKRGQDVALRCDPISGHVSLFWYQQALGQGPEFLTYFQNEAQLDKSGLPSDRFFAERPEGSVSTLKIQRTQQEDSAVYLCASSLVAGRRVVWDTEAFFGQGTRLTVV.

The rearrangement links TRBV7-2 to TRBJ2-3; 9 positions match TRBD2. CDR1 is SGHTA and CDR2 is FQGNSA in the germline V gene. This CDR3 is built from 19 residues. Losses at the gene ends were 0 bases for V and 3 bases for J; bases not matched to a gene: 13. As DNA, the CDR3 is TGTGCCAGCAGCTTAGCGAGGAGGTCTAGCGGGACACGAACAGATACGCAGTATTTT. Encoded protein: CASSLARRSSGTRTDTQYF. Together with reference TRBV7-2 and TRBJ2-3, the CDR3 gives the full variable domain: GAGVSQSPSNKVTEKGKDVELRCDPISGHTALYWYRQSLGQGLEFLIYFQGNSAPDKSGLPSDRFSAERTGGSVSTLTIQRTQQEDSAVYLCASSLARRSSGTRTDTQYFGPGTRLTVL.

This clonotype has ten or more counts. The chain carries TRBV6-6 and TRBJ1-2; D is unresolved. The CDR3 loop spans 14 amino acids. The V end lost 7 bases, the J end lost 0 bases, and 12 bases lay between the germline ends. In germline, CDR1 is MNHNY, CDR2 SVGAGI (reference sequence). The DNA for the CDR3 is TGTGCCAGCACGGCGGCCGAAACTAACTATGGCTACACCTTC. Encoded protein: CASTAAETNYGYTF.

This clonotype has at least ten counts. The gene calls are TRBV7-3 and TRBJ2-3, with TRBD2 as a possible D gene (5 bases). This CDR3 contains 14 residues. Deletions cut 1 base from V and 4 bases from J, with 9 bases between. Looked up from germline, CDR1 is SGHTA and CDR2 is FQGTGA. The CDR3, as DNA: TGTGCCAGCAGCTTAAACCTCGGGGCAGATACGCAGTATTTT. As protein: CASSLNLGADTQYF. Combining the CDR3 with reference TRBV7-3 and TRBJ2-3 gives the whole variable domain GAGVSQTPSNKVTEKGKYVELRCDPISGHTALYWYRQSLGQGPEFLIYFQGTGAADDSGLPNDRFFAVRPEGSVSTLKIQRTERGDSAVYLCASSLNLGADTQYFGPGTRLTVL.

This chain uses TRBV2 with TRBJ1-5; D unresolved. This CDR3 contains 10 residues. CDR1 SNHLY and CDR2 FYNNEI come from the germline V gene. Trimming took 7 bases from V and 9 from J, leaving 7 bases between them. The CDR3 here is CASKGPPQHF. The DNA of the CDR3 is TGTGCCAGCAAGGGTCCGCCCCAGCATTTT.

This clonotype has at least ten counts. The chain links TRBV20-1 to TRBJ2-3; 7 nucleotides match TRBD2. V trimming: 5 bases; J trimming: 2 bases; junction bases outside the gene matches: 7. CDR1 is DFQATT, CDR2 SNEGSKA, per germline (reference sequence). The CDR3 runs 14 residues. CDR3 DNA sequence: TGCAGTGCTGGGGGGGACCCCCTCACAGATACGCAGTATTTT. It translates to CSAGGDPLTDTQYF.

This clonotype was detected a few times. The chain employs TRBV5-6 and TRBJ2-1; perhaps TRBD2 as D (5 bases). The germline V gene encodes CDR1 SGHDT and CDR2 YYEEEE. The CDR3 extends over 14 amino acids. The V end was cut by 0 bases, the J end by 10 bases, with 14 bases between. The CDR3, as DNA: TGTGCCAGCAGCTTGGATGGACTCCGCAGGGAGCAGTTCTTC. As protein: CASSLDGLRREQFF.

This rearrangement joins TRBV20-1 to TRBJ2-3, with 9 bases matching TRBD1. The CDR3 is made up of 13 amino acids. With V trimmed by 5 bases and J by 6 bases, 6 bases remained unmatched. The germline V gene has CDR1 DFQATT and CDR2 SNEGSKA (reference sequence). CDR3 in amino acids: CSAWGQGTDTQYF. The CDR3 region has the DNA TGCAGTGCTTGGGGACAGGGTACGGATACGCAGTATTTT.

This clonotype was counted many times. The CDR3 bases are TGTGCCAGCAGTTTCAGGGGGGGGGACTATGGCTACACCTTC. Amino acid sequence: CASSFRGGDYGYTF. This chain joins TRBV27 and TRBJ1-2; the match to TRBD1 covers 7 bases. The trim removed 3 bases at V and 3 bases at J, leaving 4 bases unmatched. Germline V gives CDR1 MNHEY, CDR2 SMNVEV (reference sequence). This CDR3 spans 14 amino acids.

As to this clonotype: It may be a read error: a sequence one base away is much more abundant. The chain recombines TRBV7-9 with TRBJ1-2; D unresolved. The CDR3 has 15 residues. The germline V gene encodes CDR1 SEHNR and CDR2 FQNEAQ (reference sequence). CDR3 coding DNA: TGTGCCGGCAGCTTGTTATTGAGAGACGTCTATGGCTACACCTTC. Protein sequence: CAGSLLLRDVYGYTF.

There are many counts of this clonotype. The gene calls are TRBV12-3 or TRBV12-4 and TRBJ2-7, with TRBD1 identical over 7 bases. With 6 bases clipped from V and 5 bases from J, the junction kept 1 base outside the gene matches. This CDR3 has 11 amino acids. The CDR3 coding sequence is TGTGCCAGCAGCCAGGGGGACGAGCAGTACTTC. Protein: CASSQGDEQYF.

This clonotype showed up just a few times. V is TRBV12-3 or TRBV12-4 and J is TRBJ1-4; D is unclear. The length of the CDR3 is 15 residues. V gave up 2 bases and J gave up 8 bases, with 15 bases separating them. CDR3 sequence reads: CASSLNSGSPEKLFF. CDR3 nucleotides: TGTGCCAGCAGTTTAAACTCGGGCTCCCCCGAAAAACTGTTTTTT.

V usage is TRBV7-2 and J usage is TRBJ2-5; 7 bases fit TRBD1. Germline V lookup: CDR1 SGHTA, CDR2 FQGNSA. The CDR3 has 15 residues. The V gene end was trimmed by 0 bases and the J gene end by 11 bases; junction bases not matched to a gene: 12. The CDR3 nucleotides read TGTGCCAGCAGCTTAGCGCCTGTTAGGGGGCGAGAGCAGTACTTC. Its translation is CASSLAPVRGREQYF.

Many counts were recorded for this clonotype. The V and J genes are TRBV30 and TRBJ2-7, with 9 bases matching TRBD2. Germline V lookup: CDR1 GTSNPN, CDR2 SVGIG (reference sequence). The V gene end was trimmed by 0 bases and the J gene end by 2 bases; junction bases not matched to a gene: 5. The CDR3 runs 15 residues. CDR3 bases: TGTGCCTGGAGTGTAATAGCGGGGGTCACCTACGAGCAGTACTTC. Its translation: CAWSVIAGVTYEQYF. The whole variable domain, filled in from reference TRBV30 and TRBJ2-7, reads SQTIHQWPATLVQPVGSPLSLECTVEGTSNPNLYWYRQAAGRGLQLLFYSVGIGQISSEVPQNLSASRPQDRQFILSSKKLLLSDSGFYLCAWSVIAGVTYEQYFGPGTRLTVT.

The rearrangement joins TRBV12-3 or TRBV12-4 to TRBJ2-2; D is unclear. The CDR3 extends over 11 amino acids. V gave up 4 bases and J gave up 7 bases, with 4 bases separating them. CDR3 loop: CASSSYGELFF. For the CDR3, the DNA is TGTGCCAGCAGTTCTTACGGGGAGCTGTTTTTT.

About this clonotype: An end of the junction does not agree with germline; a read error may underlie this. The J gene is TRBJ2-7, the V gene TRBV10-3; maybe TRBD2 (5 bases). Germline V gene sequence: CDR1 ENHRY, CDR2 SYGVKD. There are 14 residues in the CDR3. CDR3 region: CTISGRGDSYEQYF. The DNA for the CDR3 is TGTACCATCAGTGGACGGGGTGACTCCTACGAGCAGTACTTC.

In its sample, this clonotype was seen many times. The chain employs TRBV20-1 and TRBJ2-5; D call uncertain. The ends were cut back, 0 bases at V and 0 bases at J, with 11 bases in the middle. This CDR3 spans 15 amino acids. Germline values: CDR1 DFQATT, CDR2 SNEGSKA (reference sequence). The CDR3 sequence: CSARDKAPYQETQYF. The CDR3 region has the DNA TGCAGTGCTAGAGATAAAGCACCGTACCAAGAGACCCAGTACTTC.

This clonotype was seen many times. The V call is TRBV7-9, the J call TRBJ2-1, with 8 nucleotides matching TRBD2. Per germline, CDR1 SEHNR and CDR2 FQNEAQ (reference sequence). There are 16 residues in the CDR3. Trimming removed 0 bases from V and 6 bases from J; junction bases left unmatched: 7. Here the CDR3 DNA reads TGTGCCAGCAGCTTAGCTGTGGGACTAGTGGGCAATGAGCAGTTCTTC. Translating it yields CASSLAVGLVGNEQFF.

This clonotype showed up just a few times. The rearrangement joins TRBV30 to TRBJ2-5; D not resolved. Germline assignment: CDR1 GTSNPN and CDR2 SVGIG (reference sequence). V shed 3 bases and J shed 1 base, with 9 bases lying between them. This CDR3 is built from 13 residues. CDR3 nucleotides: TGTGCCTGGAGCGCAGGAGCCCAAGAGACCCAGTACTTC. This translates into CAWSAGAQETQYF. Full variable domain (outside the CDR3, taken from reference TRBV30 and TRBJ2-5): SQTIHQWPATLVQPVGSPLSLECTVEGTSNPNLYWYRQAAGRGLQLLFYSVGIGQISSEVPQNLSASRPQDRQFILSSKKLLLSDSGFYLCAWSAGAQETQYFGPGTRLLVL.

This clonotype was seen ten or more times. CDR3 sequence (DNA): TGTGCCAGCAGCTTGAAAACCGGGACAGGGGTCCAAGAGACCCAGTACTTC. Protein product: CASSLKTGTGVQETQYF. The rearrangement joins TRBV5-6 to TRBJ2-5; TRBD1 matches 10 bases. V was pared by 1 base and J by 1 base, with 7 bases of the junction left unmatched. Looked up from germline, CDR1 is SGHDT and CDR2 is YYEEEE. The CDR3 spans 17 residues.

This clonotype was seen repeatedly, ten times or more. The chain joins TRBV7-8 to TRBJ2-1, with unresolved D. The CDR3 is made up of 16 amino acids. The V end lost 2 bases, the J end lost 0 bases, and 11 bases lay between the germline ends. The V gene's germline CDR1 is SGHVS and CDR2 FQNEAQ. The CDR3 DNA follows: TGTGCCAGCAGCTTATCCAGTTTCAGCTCCTACAATGAGCAGTTCTTC. Translated, it gives CASSLSSFSSYNEQFF.

This clonotype appeared a few times. The V gene is TRBV5-1, the J gene TRBJ1-1; a possible D gene is TRBD1 (5 bases). CDR1 SGHRS and CDR2 YFSETQ come from the germline V gene. Trimming cost V 0 bases and J 11 bases, with 17 bases left between them. The length of the CDR3 is 14 residues. The CDR3 protein is CASSLEAAGRWAFF. As DNA, the CDR3 is TGCGCCAGCAGCTTGGAGGCGGCAGGGCGGTGGGCTTTCTTT.

This clonotype was counted at least ten times. The V gene is TRBV12-3 or TRBV12-4, the J gene TRBJ1-1; 9 bases map to TRBD1. CDR3 size: 15 residues. V shed 6 bases, J shed 0 bases, and the junction held 5 bases outside the gene matches. In DNA, the CDR3 is TGTGCCAGCAGCTCAACAGGGGGCATGAACACTGAAGCTTTCTTT. Translation gives CASSSTGGMNTEAFF.

This clonotype was counted many times. V usage is TRBV5-8 and J usage is TRBJ2-3; TRBD2 matches 7 bases. There are 16 residues in the CDR3. Per germline, CDR1 SGHTS and CDR2 YDEGEE. V lost 4 bases and J lost 0; bases outside the gene matches: 8. The CDR3 sequence is CASSPGARGSTDTQYF. The CDR3 DNA is TGTGCCAGCAGCCCCGGTGCGCGGGGGAGCACAGATACGCAGTATTTT.

V gene TRBV11-2 combines with J gene TRBJ2-7; the D gene is possibly TRBD2 (5 bases). The germline V gene has CDR1 SGHAT and CDR2 FQNNGV. V lost 5 bases and J 10 bases, leaving 18 bases between the germline ends. The CDR3 loop spans 13 amino acids. CDR3: CASSIGFSEAQYF. The CDR3 region has the DNA TGTGCCAGCAGCATAGGCTTCTCGGAGGCCCAGTACTTC.

This clonotype was recorded a few times. The rearrangement joins TRBV14 to TRBJ2-1; 14 nucleotides align to TRBD2. Germline V gene data show CDR1 as SGHDN and CDR2 as FVKESK. CDR3 length: 15 residues. V gave up 3 bases and J gave up 11 bases; unmatched junction bases: 6. The CDR3 DNA follows: TGTGCCAGCAGCCAGTTGGGACTAGCGGGAGACAAGCAGTTCTTC. This translates into CASSQLGLAGDKQFF. Filled out from reference TRBV14 and TRBJ2-1, the complete variable domain reads EAGVTQFPSHSVIEKGQTVTLRCDPISGHDNLYWYRRVMGKEIKFLLHFVKESKQDESGMPNNRFLAERTGGTYSTLKVQPAELEDSGVYFCASSQLGLAGDKQFFGPGTRLTVL.